The next 12 T cell receptor beta chains were all read from a single sample in a study of tumor-infiltrating lymphocytes in oesophageal squamous cell carcinoma. TCRdb recomputed calls from the PCR reads with MiXCR, one row per CDR3 protein. The profile shows about 13,000 distinct CDR3 sequences, approximately 58% of them singletons. Sequenced sample: esophageal tumor tissue. The receptors shown here come from a male donor with esophageal squamous cell carcinoma.

This clonotype is termed large. This chain links TRBV7-2 with TRBJ2-7, with 8 bases aligning to TRBD1. Looked up from germline, CDR1 is SGHTA and CDR2 is FQGNSA. The CDR3 runs 15 residues. V shed 2 bases, J shed 4 bases, and the junction held 7 bases outside the gene matches. CDR3 amino acids: CASSLPGQVKYEQYF. CDR3 coding DNA: TGTGCCAGCAGCTTACCGGGACAGGTAAAATACGAGCAGTACTTC.

This clonotype has a handful of counts. V and J are TRBV7-6 and TRBJ1-1; D might be TRBD1 (5 bases). The V and J ends lost 3 bases and 7 bases respectively, with 9 bases between them. In germline, CDR1 is SGHVS, CDR2 FNYEAQ. This CDR3 region has 12 residues. CDR3 DNA: TGTGCCAGCAGCTTGTGGGACGGTGAAGCTTTCTTT. This encodes CASSLWDGEAFF.

This sequence joins TRBV7-3 and TRBJ2-1; possibly TRBD1 for D (7 bases). The CDR3 contains 14 residues. The germline gives CDR1 SGHTA, CDR2 FQGTGA. Trimming shortened V by 0 bases and J by 9 bases, and 12 bases separated the two germline ends. The CDR3 nucleotides are TGTGCCAGCAGCTTAACGCCCCAGGGGGGTGAGCAGTTCTTC. Its protein is CASSLTPQGGEQFF.

This clonotype is labeled as hyperexpanded. This chain joins TRBV7-8 and TRBJ2-3; 7 bases align to TRBD2. V dropped 3 bases and J dropped 4; count of bases not matched to a gene: 7. The germline V gene encodes CDR1 SGHVS and CDR2 FQNEAQ. The CDR3 runs to 15 residues. This CDR3 reads CASSFRGRGPDTQYF. The CDR3 DNA follows: TGTGCCAGCAGCTTTCGCGGGAGAGGCCCAGATACGCAGTATTTT.

By frequency in the sample, this clonotype is medium-sized (0.01 to 0.1%). The chain has TRBV12-3 or TRBV12-4 and TRBJ1-5; possible D gene TRBD1, 6 bases. This CDR3 is built from 14 residues. The ends were cut back, 6 bases at V and 4 bases at J, with 13 bases in the middle. CDR3 bases: TGTGCCAGCAGCCAGGGGCAGGGTAATCAGCCCCAGCATTTT. Translation: CASSQGQGNQPQHF.

The CDR3 is CASNMDRQETQYF. In DNA, the CDR3 is TGTGCCAGCAACATGGACAGGCAAGAGACCCAGTACTTC. The chain recombines TRBV6-8 with TRBJ2-4, with 7 bases lining up with TRBD1. The J call is doubtful: the DNA matches TRBJ2-5 better. Germline V CDR1 and CDR2: MNHGY, SAAAGT. CDR3 length: 13 residues.

The chain joins TRBV6-2 or TRBV6-3 to TRBJ2-7; 11 bases agree with TRBD2. J was trimmed by 6 bases and V by 0 bases; bases with no gene match: 4. The CDR3 length is 15 residues. Germline loops: CDR1 MNHEY, CDR2 SVGEGT. CDR3 nucleotide sequence: TGTGCCAGCAGTTACTCGCAACTAGCGGGAGTCGAGCAGTACTTC. This translates into CASSYSQLAGVEQYF.

In its sample, this clonotype was seen many times. The chain uses TRBV20-1 and TRBJ2-2, with 10 nucleotides matching TRBD1. The CDR3 runs to 15 residues. Trimming took 5 bases from V and 4 from J; bases not matched to a gene: 7. Germline-derived CDR1 and CDR2 are DFQATT and SNEGSKA (reference sequence). Written as DNA, the CDR3 is TGCAGTGCTTACAACCGGGACAGGGGCACCGGGGAGCTGTTTTTT. Its translation is CSAYNRDRGTGELFF.

The chain joins TRBV6-2 or TRBV6-3 to TRBJ2-1; no firm D call. CDR3 length equals 14 residues. CDR1 and CDR2 (germline): MNHEY, SVGEGT. V dropped 10 bases and J dropped 0 bases, with 13 bases sitting between them. In DNA, the CDR3 is TGTGCCACAACACTGGCCAGCTCCTACAATGAGCAGTTCTTC. Protein product: CATTLASSYNEQFF.

This clonotype is deemed large. The CDR3 here is CASRGGGETQYF. In DNA, the CDR3 is TGTGCCAGTAGAGGGGGAGGGGAGACCCAGTACTTC. The V and J genes are TRBV2 and TRBJ2-5; D is possibly TRBD2 (7 bases). The CDR3 covers 12 residues. Germline V gene lookup returns CDR1 SNHLY and CDR2 FYNNEI. V was pared by 9 bases and J by 5 bases, with 13 bases between. The variable domain in full, with the rest retrieved from reference TRBV2 and TRBJ2-5, is EPEVTQTPSHQVTQMGQEVILRCVPISNHLYFYWYRQILGQKVEFLVSFYNNEISEKSEIFDDQFSVERPDGSNFTLKIRSTKLEDSAMYFCASRGGGETQYFGPGTRLLVL.

The chain recombines TRBV9 with TRBJ2-3, with D perhaps TRBD2 (6 bases). Judging by the DNA end, TRBJ2-1 fits better; the J call may be wrong. From germline, CDR1 is SGDLS and CDR2 YYNGEE. The CDR3 loop spans 13 amino acids. The CDR3 DNA follows: TGTGCCAGCAGCACCTACCGCGGGGTTGAGCAGTTCTTC. Its translation: CASSTYRGVEQFF.

The rearrangement uses TRBV12-3 or TRBV12-4 and TRBJ2-7; tentative D call: TRBD2 (5 bases). This CDR3 contains 14 residues. V was trimmed by 6 bases and J by 2 bases, leaving 14 bases between them. The CDR3: CASRNRDHAYEQYF. The CDR3 nucleotides read TGTGCCAGCAGAAATCGGGATCACGCCTACGAGCAGTACTTC.